Following are 10 T cell receptor beta chains from one sample sequenced in a study of CD8+ T cells in alopecia areata. Once RNA had been extracted, it was reverse transcribed into cDNA to act as the sequencing template. Here immunoSEQ multiplex PCR was the method, and the copy in TCRdb shows in-frame clones only, minus some. The table lists nearly 95,000 clones, about two thirds of them singletons, with roughly a sixth in the top ten. Indicated treatment: oral pan-JAK inhibitor, 5-10 mg twice daily. The sample here was CD8+ T cells sorted from blood, taken at week 44, from a patient treated with tofacitinib. The receptors originated from a human donor with alopecia areata.

This clone was observed a handful of times. The chain combines TRBV2 with TRBJ1-1, with a weak D call TRBD1 (6 bases). The CDR3 consists of 12 residues. The V and J ends lost 8 bases and 5 bases respectively, with 12 bases between them. Per germline, CDR1 SNHLY and CDR2 FYNNEI. The CDR3 DNA reads as TGTGCCAGCGGAGAGGGGGGAACTGAAGCTTTCTTT. It codes for CASGEGGTEAFF.

This chain links TRBV5-1 with TRBJ1-1, with D tentatively TRBD1 (5 bases). Germline CDR1 reads SGHRS; CDR2 reads YFSETQ. CDR3 length: 14 residues. V lost 4 bases to trimming and J lost 6 bases, with 16 bases between them. CDR3 sequence: CASSAGEGPPEAFF. The CDR3 DNA is TGCGCCAGCAGCGCGGGTGAGGGACCCCCTGAAGCTTTCTTT.

The table lists this clone with a count of one. This chain links TRBV4-3 with TRBJ1-4; tentatively, D is TRBD1 (5 bases). The CDR3 has 16 amino acids. V was pared by 0 bases and J by 8 bases, with 16 bases between. Germline loops: CDR1 LGHNA, CDR2 YSLEER. The CDR3 nucleotides are TGCGCCAGCAGCCAAGATTTGGGGCCCCCCCGGGAAAAACTGTTTTTT. As protein: CASSQDLGPPREKLFF.

The chain links TRBV13 to TRBJ2-1, with TRBD2 matching over 7 bases. V dropped 5 bases and J dropped 8; count of bases not matched to a gene: 6. The germline V gene has CDR1 PRHDT and CDR2 FYEKMQ (reference sequence). The CDR3 covers 13 residues. The CDR3 nucleotides are TGTGCCAGCAGCCAATTCGCGGGGGATGAGCAGTTCTTC. Its translation: CASSQFAGDEQFF.

This chain uses TRBV7-3 with TRBJ2-7; the match to TRBD2 covers 8 bases. Germline values: CDR1 SGHTA, CDR2 FQGTGA. Losses at the gene ends were 4 bases for V and 6 bases for J; bases not matched to a gene: 14. The CDR3 runs to 16 residues. The CDR3 bases are TGTGCCAGCAGCTCTCGGGGACTAGTGGAAGCGGTCGAGCAGTACTTC. It yields the protein CASSSRGLVEAVEQYF. The entire variable domain, with the rest obtained from reference TRBV7-3 and TRBJ2-7, is as follows: GAGVSQTPSNKVTEKGKYVELRCDPISGHTALYWYRQSLGQGPEFLIYFQGTGAADDSGLPNDRFFAVRPEGSVSTLKIQRTERGDSAVYLCASSSRGLVEAVEQYFGPGTRLTVT.

This clone showed up just once. The chain links TRBV6-4 to TRBJ2-1; 10 nucleotides agree with TRBD2. Germline assignment: CDR1 MRHNA and CDR2 SNTAGT. Trimming at V came to 5 bases and at J to 7 bases, leaving 5 bases not matched to a gene. The CDR3 covers 14 residues. Here the CDR3 reads CASSPSGGANEQFF. CDR3 DNA: TGTGCCAGCAGTCCAAGCGGGGGGGCGAATGAGCAGTTCTTC.

The rearrangement uses TRBV5-6 and TRBJ1-1, with D uncertain. Trimming left V 0 bases short and J 5 bases short, with 11 bases between. There are 14 residues in the CDR3. Germline loops: CDR1 SGHDT, CDR2 YYEEEE. The CDR3 is CASSLATGGTEAFF. The CDR3 coding sequence is TGTGCCAGCAGCTTGGCCACGGGTGGGACTGAAGCTTTCTTT. The full variable domain, in which reference TRBV5-6 and TRBJ1-1 provide the parts outside the CDR3, is DAGVTQSPTHLIKTRGQQVTLRCSPKSGHDTVSWYQQALGQGPQFIFQYYEEEERQRGNFPDRFSGHQFPNYSSELNVNALLLGDSALYLCASSLATGGTEAFFGQGTRLTVV.

This clone was observed a handful of times. J is TRBJ2-2 and V is TRBV10-3; the D is unclear. V lost 7 bases and J 4 bases, leaving 7 bases between the germline ends. The CDR3 length is 12 residues. CDR1 is ENHRY, CDR2 SYGVKD, per germline. The CDR3 loop reads CAIIDGTGELFF. The DNA of the CDR3 is TGTGCCATCATCGACGGCACCGGGGAGCTGTTTTTT.

This clone was detected only once. This rearrangement joins TRBV23-1 to TRBJ2-5; TRBD1 might be the D (7 bases). TRBV23-1 is marked as an open reading frame, function uncertain. The CDR3 is 15 amino acids. Trimming removed 6 bases at V and 2 bases at J, with 16 bases between. The CDR3 DNA reads TGCGCCAGCAGCCCCTGGGGGGACAGTCAAGAGACCCAGTACTTC. It encodes CASSPWGDSQETQYF.

The gene calls are TRBV7-2 and TRBJ1-1; D might be TRBD1 (5 bases). Trimming shortened V by 1 base and J by 5 bases, and 8 bases separated the two germline ends. Per germline, CDR1 SGHTA and CDR2 FQGNSA. CDR3 length: 13 amino acids. For the CDR3, the DNA is TGTGCCAGCAGCTTAGAGGGGAGTACTGAAGCTTTCTTT. Translating it yields CASSLEGSTEAFF.